The 14 T cell receptor beta chains given below trace back to one sample, sequenced in a study of shared clonotypes between healthy human individuals. The data were produced by immunoSEQ multiplex PCR, yet TCRdb's version contains in-frame clones alone and is incomplete. The sample records about 2.4 million clones, over 85% being singletons. Specimen: naive CD4+ T cells from PBMCs. Regarding subset: CD45RA+ positively selected. The origin of the receptors is a man aged 18 to 29 in good health. Some clones in this sample may be carry-over from other donors' samples.

The chain combines TRBV6-5 with TRBJ2-1; 7 bases match TRBD2. The CDR3 extends over 14 amino acids. CDR1 MNHEY and CDR2 SVGAGI come from the germline V gene. The trim removed 0 bases at V and 14 bases at J, leaving 10 bases unmatched. CDR3 sequence (DNA): TGTGCCAGCAGTTACTCGAACTCCGGGACTACTGAGTTCTTC. This translates into CASSYSNSGTTEFF.

This sequence joins TRBV28 and TRBJ2-2; D unclear. V was trimmed by 3 bases and J by 4 bases, leaving 3 bases between them. Germline V gene lookup returns CDR1 MDHEN and CDR2 SYDVKM. The CDR3 spans 12 residues. The CDR3 DNA is TGTGCCAGCAGTTTTTTCACCGGGGAGCTGTTTTTT. Its protein product is CASSFFTGELFF. The whole variable domain, remainder taken from reference TRBV28 and TRBJ2-2, is DVKVTQSSRYLVKRTGEKVFLECVQDMDHENMFWYRQDPGLGLRLIYFSYDVKMKEKGDIPEGYSVSREKKERFSLILESASTNQTSMYLCASSFFTGELFFGEGSRLTVL.

J is TRBJ1-1 and V is TRBV27, with TRBD1 as a possible D gene (5 bases). V lost 4 bases and J lost 0, with 12 bases in between. CDR3 length: 15 amino acids. CDR1 and CDR2 from the germline V gene are MNHEY and SMNVEV (reference sequence). The CDR3: CASSSGVLMNTEAFF. The DNA of the CDR3 is TGTGCCAGCAGTTCGGGGGTCCTGATGAACACTGAAGCTTTCTTT.

The genes are TRBV2 and TRBJ2-1; D is ambiguous. Per germline, CDR1 SNHLY and CDR2 FYNNEI. The CDR3 contains 15 residues. V shed 7 bases and J shed 0 bases, with 13 bases lying between them. The CDR3 bases are TGTGCCAGCAAAGGTGGGTCCATCTCCTACAATGAGCAGTTCTTC. Its translation: CASKGGSISYNEQFF.

V and J are TRBV6-6 and TRBJ2-7; the D is unclear. Germline V gene data show CDR1 as MNHNY and CDR2 as SVGAGI (reference sequence). The V gene lost 0 bases and the J gene lost 6 bases, with 12 bases spanning the gap. This CDR3 region has 14 residues. The CDR3 DNA follows: TGTGCCAGCAGTTACTCTGGGCCCCCCTTCGAGCAGTACTTC. Translated, it gives CASSYSGPPFEQYF.

The chain recombines TRBV7-3 with TRBJ1-2, with D maybe TRBD1 (6 bases). Trimming left V 5 bases short and J 3 bases short, with 13 bases between. CDR3 length: 14 residues. Germline V gene sequence: CDR1 SGHTA, CDR2 FQGTGA. This CDR3 is CASSPGHPYYGYTF. The CDR3 nucleotides read TGTGCCAGCAGCCCGGGACACCCGTACTATGGCTACACCTTC. Full variable domain (remainder filled in from reference TRBV7-3 and TRBJ1-2): GAGVSQTPSNKVTEKGKYVELRCDPISGHTALYWYRQSLGQGPEFLIYFQGTGAADDSGLPNDRFFAVRPEGSVSTLKIQRTERGDSAVYLCASSPGHPYYGYTFGSGTRLTVV.

V is TRBV6-5 and J is TRBJ1-2, with D possibly matching TRBD1 (5 bases). Per the germline V gene, CDR1 is MNHEY and CDR2 is SVGAGI. Trimming took off 5 bases at V and 4 bases at J, with 11 bases between the two ends. This CDR3 has 13 amino acids. CDR3 DNA sequence: TGTGCCAGCAGTCCTATAGACAGCTATGGCTACACCTTC. It is translated as CASSPIDSYGYTF.

CDR3 in DNA: TGTGCCAGCAGCCGACTGGGACGCGGGGGACTAGCGGGAAGCGAGCAGTACTTC. Translated, it gives CASSRLGRGGLAGSEQYF. The V call is TRBV28, the J call TRBJ2-7, with TRBD2 matching 13 bases. CDR1 and CDR2 from the germline V gene are MDHEN and SYDVKM. This CDR3 comprises 18 residues. V lost 6 bases and J lost 6; bases outside the gene matches: 17. Full variable domain (missing parts from reference TRBV28 and TRBJ2-7): DVKVTQSSRYLVKRTGEKVFLECVQDMDHENMFWYRQDPGLGLRLIYFSYDVKMKEKGDIPEGYSVSREKKERFSLILESASTNQTSMYLCASSRLGRGGLAGSEQYFGPGTRLTVT.

J is TRBJ1-2 and V is TRBV7-9, with 8 nucleotides matching TRBD1. The CDR3 totals 17 residues. The trim removed 8 bases at V and 8 bases at J, leaving 22 bases unmatched. Germline values: CDR1 SEHNR, CDR2 FQNEAQ (reference sequence). As DNA, the CDR3 is TGTGCCAGCTCGGGAGGGGCAGGGGGCGAAGTTCTAGGAGGCTACACCTTC. This codes for CASSGGAGGEVLGGYTF.

The chain recombines TRBV7-2 with TRBJ2-3, with 9 bases aligning to TRBD1. CDR3 length: 15 residues. The junction had 6 bases not matched to a gene; V was cut back by 5 bases and J by 3 bases. Germline loops: CDR1 SGHTA, CDR2 FQGNSA. Here the CDR3 DNA reads TGTGCCAGCAGCGCGCGACAGGGGGGAACAGATACGCAGTATTTT. Translated, it gives CASSARQGGTDTQYF.

The chain employs TRBV6-6 and TRBJ2-5; D uncertain. The J call is doubtful: the DNA matches TRBJ2-7 better. The CDR3 totals 15 residues. CDR1 and CDR2 from the germline V gene are MNHNY and SVGAGI (reference sequence). DNA for the CDR3: TGTGCCAGCAGTCCCGCGGCCTTTCCCACCTACGAGCAGTACTTC. The encoded protein is CASSPAAFPTYEQYF.

V is TRBV5-1 and J is TRBJ2-1; TRBD2 matches 12 bases. With V trimmed by 1 base and J by 2 bases, 7 bases remained unmatched. The length of the CDR3 is 18 residues. The germline V gene has CDR1 SGHRS and CDR2 YFSETQ. The CDR3 DNA reads as TGCGCCAGCAGCTTGCTTCCTAGCGGGAGGGCCACCTACAATGAGCAGTTCTTC. This gives the protein CASSLLPSGRATYNEQFF.

As for this clone: The same CDR3 is also encoded by other DNA sequences in this sample. This chain links TRBV5-1 with TRBJ2-5; no clear D gene. The germline V gene encodes CDR1 SGHRS and CDR2 YFSETQ. V lost 4 bases and J 1 base, leaving 8 bases between the germline ends. This CDR3 is built from 13 residues. The CDR3 reads CASSPTPQETQYF. The DNA of the CDR3 is TGCGCCAGCAGCCCTACACCCCAAGAGACCCAGTACTTC.

This clone showed up just once. The genes are TRBV11-3 and TRBJ2-4; D might be TRBD1 or TRBD2, each matching 6 bases. Trimming pared 8 bases from V and 0 bases from J, leaving 20 bases between. The V gene's germline CDR1 is SGHNT and CDR2 YENEEA. CDR3 size: 17 residues. CDR3 DNA sequence: TGTGCCAGCGTCGACAGGACACGGGGACTAGCCAAAAACATTCAGTACTTC. Protein sequence: CASVDRTRGLAKNIQYF.